The clone carrying this TCR beta chain was recorded only once. Antigen unknown. These data are taken from a study of cytomegalovirus exposure and HLA in healthy donors. PCR employed 60 Vbeta and 13 Jbeta primers. The assay was immunoSEQ multiplex PCR, and TCRdb's table has in-frame clones only and misses some. This table has 150,000 to 160,000 clones, 65% to 80% appearing once. The CDR3 consists of 13 residues. The germline V gene encodes CDR1 MNHNS and CDR2 SASEGT. The trim removed 8 bases at V and 4 bases at J, leaving 4 bases unmatched. Findings of the study overall: HLA allele associations emerged for roughly 17,000 TCR beta sequences in a later analysis, at 0.05 false discovery rate. Immune exposure information available was restricted to CMV serostatus. In a later analysis, several top co-occurrence clusters appeared linked to parvovirus B19, influenza, CMV and Epstein-Barr virus. Earlier results showed most TCR beta V segments being productive about 87% or about 30% of the time.

The chain joins TRBV6-1 to TRBJ2-1; the match to TRBD1 covers 8 bases. This TCR was recovered from a woman between 40 and 55 years old in good health and CMV-seronegative. Sequenced material: PBMCs. CDR3 nucleotides: TGTGCCAGCGGACAGGGCCCTTACAATGAGCAGTTCTTC. It specifies CASGQGPYNEQFF.